Sequencing of this T cell receptor beta chain was carried out in a study of early T cells in non-severe SARS-CoV-2 infection. Study overall: Chains were unpaired, as sequencing was done on bulk RNA from unsorted whole blood.

Germline assignment: CDR1 SGHVS and CDR2 FQNEAQ. There are 15 residues in the CDR3. V was clipped by 5 bases and J by 3 bases; unmatched bases: 4. Unique molecular identifier tags were affixed to discrete cDNA molecules. TCRdb called the 5' RACE reads again in MiXCR, with one record for every CDR3 protein. The sample consists of 25,000 to 30,000 distinct CDR3 sequences, around 5% of them appearing once. J is TRBJ1-5 and V is TRBV7-8; 10 positions match TRBD1. The sequenced material came from whole blood. This TCR was sampled from an adult who was a healthcare worker with PCR-confirmed SARS-CoV-2 infection or an uninfected control (not recorded which). The CDR3 sequence: CASSRDRGDNQPQHF. Written as DNA, the CDR3 is TGTGCCAGCAGCCGGGACAGGGGAGACAATCAGCCCCAGCATTTT.